A selection of T cell receptor beta chains follows, all from one sample in a study of T cell responses to AZD1222 COVID-19 vaccine. Profiled with immunoSEQ multiplex PCR; TCRdb holds only in-frame clones, not every one. The top ten hold about 5.2% of the sample, which has about 120,000 clones, about 89% seen once. The specimen comprised peripheral blood, sampled on day 0 of AZD1222 vaccination. These TCRs come from an adult in good health. Each CDR3 is given with its conserved first and last residue. A D gene is named only where the DNA matches it firmly. Size is stated for part of the rows, as once, few or many counts, or as a class when the clone is expanded.

cdr3_nt cdr3_aa clone_size j_call v_call d_call
TGTGCCATCAGTGAGTCGCCCAGGGGTAGCGAAAAACTGTTTTTT CAISESPRGSEKLFF - TRBJ1-4 TRBV10-3 -
TGTGCCCTGGGTCTTGGGGTAGCGGGCAACTACGAGCAGTACTTC CALGLGVAGNYEQYF - TRBJ2-7 TRBV7-9 TRBD2
TGTGCCAGCAGTATCACCCGGGACAAAACTCAGCCCCAGCATTTT CASSITRDKTQPQHF - TRBJ1-5 TRBV6-5 -
TGTGCCATCAGTGAGTCAGGAGGGGTGGAGACCCAGTACTTC CAISESGGVETQYF - TRBJ2-5 TRBV10-3 -
TGCGCCAGCAGCTTGGCGCCCGGGGAGGCCTCACCCCTCCACTTT CASSLAPGEASPLHF - TRBJ1-6 TRBV5-1 -
TGTGCCACCAGTGATTTCGGGGTATTTTACAATGAGCAGTTCTTC CATSDFGVFYNEQFF - TRBJ2-1 TRBV24-1 -
TGTGCCAGCAGTGAACAGTACAGCCGCACAGATACGCAGTATTTT CASSEQYSRTDTQYF - TRBJ2-3 TRBV6-1 -
TGTGCCAGCAGTTTCGAGGGGAATAATTCACCCCTCCACTTT CASSFEGNNSPLHF once TRBJ1-6 TRBV28 -
TGTGCCAGCAGCCGAGGACCGGGGAGGGGGCAGAAGATAGAGACCCAGTACTTC CASSRGPGRGQKIETQYF - TRBJ2-5 TRBV6-6 -
TGCGCCAGCAGCCCGTCCCGGGACAGGGTTGGAAATGAAAAACTGTTTTTT CASSPSRDRVGNEKLFF - TRBJ1-4 TRBV5-1 TRBD1
TGTGCCAGCAGCCCCTCAGGTCGAGGAATGGGGACTGAAGCTTTCTTT CASSPSGRGMGTEAFF - TRBJ1-1 TRBV3-1/TRBV3-2 -
TGTGCCAGCAGCTGGAAGGGGGGGAACACTGAAGCTTTCTTT CASSWKGGNTEAFF - TRBJ1-1 TRBV7-3 -
TGTGCCAGCAGCCAAAGGGAAGCGACCCAGTCCTATGGCTACACCTTC CASSQREATQSYGYTF - TRBJ1-2 TRBV3-1/TRBV3-2 -
TGTGCCAGCAGCTACAGAGATATCTACGAGCAGTACTTC CASSYRDIYEQYF - TRBJ2-7 TRBV2 -
TGTGCCAGCAGCTTTCTACGGACGAACACTGAAGCTTTCTTT CASSFLRTNTEAFF - TRBJ1-1 TRBV5-6 -
TGTGCCAGCAGCCGCCTGGGGAATGAGCAGTTCTTC CASSRLGNEQFF - TRBJ2-1 TRBV7-9 -
TGTGCCAGCAGCTCCGACAGGGGGCAACATGGCTACACCTTC CASSSDRGQHGYTF few TRBJ1-2 TRBV7-9 TRBD1
TGTGCCTGGAGTGCCCAGGGGGGCGTGCATTCACCCCTCCACTTT CAWSAQGGVHSPLHF - TRBJ1-6 TRBV30 TRBD1
TGTGCCAGCAGCACGGGACAGGGAAACATTCAGTACTTC CASSTGQGNIQYF - TRBJ2-4 TRBV9 TRBD1
TGTGCCAGCAGCTTACAGGGTCGGCATGGGAACACTGAAGCTTTCTTT CASSLQGRHGNTEAFF few TRBJ1-1 TRBV5-4 -
TGTGCCAGCAGCTCCACAGGGGGCTACGAGCAGTACTTC CASSSTGGYEQYF few TRBJ2-7 TRBV7-9 TRBD1
TGTGCCAGCAGCTTAAGTGGACAGGTGAACACTGAAGCTTTCTTT CASSLSGQVNTEAFF - TRBJ1-1 TRBV7-9 TRBD1
TGTGCCTGGAAGCCACAAGGGACAGGGAGTACGGATACGCAGTATTTT CAWKPQGTGSTDTQYF - TRBJ2-3 TRBV30 TRBD1
TGTGCCAGCAGCGCGGGACTAGCGGGACTCTACGAGCAGTACTTC CASSAGLAGLYEQYF - TRBJ2-7 TRBV14 TRBD2
TGTGCCAGCAGTTTAATACCCCCAGGGTTGGGCTACACCTTC CASSLIPPGLGYTF - TRBJ1-2 TRBV27 -
TGTGCCAGCAGTGACTCGGGCTCTGGGGCCAACGTCCTGACTTTC CASSDSGSGANVLTF medium-sized TRBJ2-6 TRBV6-4 -
TGTGCCAGCAGCTTATATGACAGAATCACCGGGGAGCTGTTTTTT CASSLYDRITGELFF - TRBJ2-2 TRBV7-3 -
TGTGCCACCCAACAGGGTAGGGGTGAAAAACTGTTTTTT CATQQGRGEKLFF - TRBJ1-4 TRBV27 -
TGTGCCATCAGCTATGACAGGGTGAGAGGCTACACCTTC CAISYDRVRGYTF - TRBJ1-2 TRBV10-3 TRBD1
TGCGCCAGCAGTGTCGACAGAAATTCACCCCTCCACTTT CASSVDRNSPLHF - TRBJ1-6 TRBV10-1 -
TGCAGCGTCCTCCCCGGGCAGGGTTCGAGGACTGAAGCTTTCTTT CSVLPGQGSRTEAFF - TRBJ1-1 TRBV29-1 -
TGTGCCAGCAGCCAAGCCCTTAATCAGCCCCAGCATTTT CASSQALNQPQHF - TRBJ1-5 TRBV3-1/TRBV3-2 -
TGTGCCAGCAGCCTCCCCGGGACAGCCTATGGCTACACCTTC CASSLPGTAYGYTF once TRBJ1-2 TRBV5-4 TRBD1
TGTGCCAGCAGCTTAGAAGGACCCATGAACACTGAAGCTTTCTTT CASSLEGPMNTEAFF - TRBJ1-1 TRBV7-3 -
TGTGCCAGCAGTACATCTTTCTTCACAGATACGCAGTATTTT CASSTSFFTDTQYF - TRBJ2-3 TRBV2 -
TGCGCCAGCAGCCTGGGGACTGCTAGCGGGGCTCGGGACGAGCAGTACTTC CASSLGTASGARDEQYF - TRBJ2-7 TRBV5-1 TRBD2
TGTGCCAGCAGCTTGGTTCAGGGCATGAACACTGAAGCTTTCTTT CASSLVQGMNTEAFF - TRBJ1-1 TRBV5-4 -
TGTGCCAGCAGTGAAGTTAATGGGGCGGCCCAGCATTTT CASSEVNGAAQHF - TRBJ1-5 TRBV6-1 -
TGTGCCACCAGTTCAACCCCTAGCGGGCCAAACTACAATGAGCAGTTCTTC CATSSTPSGPNYNEQFF - TRBJ2-1 TRBV24-1 TRBD2
TGTGCCAGCAGCCCTCTTAGAGGGCCTCAGGCCACTGAAGCTTTCTTT CASSPLRGPQATEAFF - TRBJ1-1 TRBV3-1/TRBV3-2 -
TGTGCCAGCAACCCGTTAAAGAGGCGGGGCATCGGGGAGCTGTTTTTT CASNPLKRRGIGELFF - TRBJ2-2 TRBV5-6 -
TGTGCCAGCAGTTTGTCCAGATTGGAAGCTTTCTTT CASSLSRLEAFF - TRBJ1-1 TRBV12-3/TRBV12-4 -
TGTGCCAGTGACAGGGCAAACACTGAAGCTTTCTTT CASDRANTEAFF once TRBJ1-1 TRBV18 TRBD1
TGCGCCAGCAGTCGCAGGGGGATGAACACTGAAGCTTTCTTT CASSRRGMNTEAFF - TRBJ1-1 TRBV10-2 TRBD1
TGCAGCGTTGAGGGGGGTGAGGAGACCCAGTACTTC CSVEGGEETQYF once TRBJ2-5 TRBV29-1 -
TGTGCTAGTGGTTTGGGCGATGAGCAGTTCTTC CASGLGDEQFF once TRBJ2-1 TRBV12-5 -
TGTGCCAGCAGCTCCTCGAACAGGCCCCTTTATGGCTACACCTTC CASSSSNRPLYGYTF - TRBJ1-2 TRBV5-6 -
TGTGCCAGCAGCTTCGGGACAAACTACGAGCAGTACTTC CASSFGTNYEQYF - TRBJ2-7 TRBV11-2 -
TGTGCCAGCAGTGAAGTGACGTGGGGGACAGGACAAGAGACCCAGTACTTC CASSEVTWGTGQETQYF - TRBJ2-5 TRBV6-1 TRBD1
TGTGCCAGCAGCTCGCCGCGGAGCTATGGCTACACCTTC CASSSPRSYGYTF - TRBJ1-2 TRBV11-2 -
TGTGCCAGCAGTCCGAACAGGGACGAGCAGTACTTC CASSPNRDEQYF - TRBJ2-7 TRBV11-1 -
TGTGCCAGCAGCCAAGAACGGAAAAGGCCGAACACTGAAGCTTTCTTT CASSQERKRPNTEAFF - TRBJ1-1 TRBV3-1/TRBV3-2 -
TGTGCCAGCAGCTTGGACTTTGGGGGGCAAGAGACCCAGTACTTC CASSLDFGGQETQYF - TRBJ2-5 TRBV5-4 -
TGCAGCGTGGGGACTAGGGCCGAAGAGCAGTTCTTC CSVGTRAEEQFF - TRBJ2-1 TRBV29-1 TRBD2
TGTGCCAGCAGTTTCTCCGAGAGGGCCACAGATACGCAGTATTTT CASSFSERATDTQYF - TRBJ2-3 TRBV27 -